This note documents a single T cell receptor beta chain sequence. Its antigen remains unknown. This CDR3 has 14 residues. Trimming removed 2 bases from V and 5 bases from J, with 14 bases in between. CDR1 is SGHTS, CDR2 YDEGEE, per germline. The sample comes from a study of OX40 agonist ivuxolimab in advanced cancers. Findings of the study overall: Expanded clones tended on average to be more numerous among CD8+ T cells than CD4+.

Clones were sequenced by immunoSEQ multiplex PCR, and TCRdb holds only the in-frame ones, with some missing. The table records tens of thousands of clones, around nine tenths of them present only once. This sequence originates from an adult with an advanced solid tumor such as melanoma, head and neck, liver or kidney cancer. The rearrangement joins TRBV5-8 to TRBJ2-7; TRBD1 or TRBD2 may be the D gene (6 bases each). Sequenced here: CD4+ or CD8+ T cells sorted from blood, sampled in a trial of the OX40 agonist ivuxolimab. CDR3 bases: TGTGCCAGCAGCTTCGGTGCAGGGGAGGACGAGCAGTACTTC. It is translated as CASSFGAGEDEQYF. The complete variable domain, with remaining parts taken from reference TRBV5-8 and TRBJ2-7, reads EAGVTQSPTHLIKTRGQQATLRCSPISGHTSVYWYQQALGLGLQFLLWYDEGEERNRGNFPPRFSGRQFPNYSSELNVNALELEDSALYLCASSFGAGEDEQYFGPGTRLTVT.